This T cell receptor beta chain was documented in a study of T cell responses to AZD1222 COVID-19 vaccine. CDR1 is SGHVS and CDR2 is FQNEAQ in the germline V gene. The V end lost 5 bases, the J end lost 2 bases, and 9 bases lay between the germline ends. The CDR3 contains 13 residues. Assay used: immunoSEQ multiplex PCR; TCRdb lists only in-frame clones, some missing. The sample lists some 140,000 clones; 80% to 95% were seen once. This receptor was taken from an adult in good health. The specimen was peripheral blood, collected on day 0 of AZD1222 vaccination. The chain combines TRBV7-8 with TRBJ1-2, with D hard to call. The CDR3, as DNA: TGTGCCAGCAGCCCCCGGGGAAACTATGGCTACACCTTC. Translation: CASSPRGNYGYTF.